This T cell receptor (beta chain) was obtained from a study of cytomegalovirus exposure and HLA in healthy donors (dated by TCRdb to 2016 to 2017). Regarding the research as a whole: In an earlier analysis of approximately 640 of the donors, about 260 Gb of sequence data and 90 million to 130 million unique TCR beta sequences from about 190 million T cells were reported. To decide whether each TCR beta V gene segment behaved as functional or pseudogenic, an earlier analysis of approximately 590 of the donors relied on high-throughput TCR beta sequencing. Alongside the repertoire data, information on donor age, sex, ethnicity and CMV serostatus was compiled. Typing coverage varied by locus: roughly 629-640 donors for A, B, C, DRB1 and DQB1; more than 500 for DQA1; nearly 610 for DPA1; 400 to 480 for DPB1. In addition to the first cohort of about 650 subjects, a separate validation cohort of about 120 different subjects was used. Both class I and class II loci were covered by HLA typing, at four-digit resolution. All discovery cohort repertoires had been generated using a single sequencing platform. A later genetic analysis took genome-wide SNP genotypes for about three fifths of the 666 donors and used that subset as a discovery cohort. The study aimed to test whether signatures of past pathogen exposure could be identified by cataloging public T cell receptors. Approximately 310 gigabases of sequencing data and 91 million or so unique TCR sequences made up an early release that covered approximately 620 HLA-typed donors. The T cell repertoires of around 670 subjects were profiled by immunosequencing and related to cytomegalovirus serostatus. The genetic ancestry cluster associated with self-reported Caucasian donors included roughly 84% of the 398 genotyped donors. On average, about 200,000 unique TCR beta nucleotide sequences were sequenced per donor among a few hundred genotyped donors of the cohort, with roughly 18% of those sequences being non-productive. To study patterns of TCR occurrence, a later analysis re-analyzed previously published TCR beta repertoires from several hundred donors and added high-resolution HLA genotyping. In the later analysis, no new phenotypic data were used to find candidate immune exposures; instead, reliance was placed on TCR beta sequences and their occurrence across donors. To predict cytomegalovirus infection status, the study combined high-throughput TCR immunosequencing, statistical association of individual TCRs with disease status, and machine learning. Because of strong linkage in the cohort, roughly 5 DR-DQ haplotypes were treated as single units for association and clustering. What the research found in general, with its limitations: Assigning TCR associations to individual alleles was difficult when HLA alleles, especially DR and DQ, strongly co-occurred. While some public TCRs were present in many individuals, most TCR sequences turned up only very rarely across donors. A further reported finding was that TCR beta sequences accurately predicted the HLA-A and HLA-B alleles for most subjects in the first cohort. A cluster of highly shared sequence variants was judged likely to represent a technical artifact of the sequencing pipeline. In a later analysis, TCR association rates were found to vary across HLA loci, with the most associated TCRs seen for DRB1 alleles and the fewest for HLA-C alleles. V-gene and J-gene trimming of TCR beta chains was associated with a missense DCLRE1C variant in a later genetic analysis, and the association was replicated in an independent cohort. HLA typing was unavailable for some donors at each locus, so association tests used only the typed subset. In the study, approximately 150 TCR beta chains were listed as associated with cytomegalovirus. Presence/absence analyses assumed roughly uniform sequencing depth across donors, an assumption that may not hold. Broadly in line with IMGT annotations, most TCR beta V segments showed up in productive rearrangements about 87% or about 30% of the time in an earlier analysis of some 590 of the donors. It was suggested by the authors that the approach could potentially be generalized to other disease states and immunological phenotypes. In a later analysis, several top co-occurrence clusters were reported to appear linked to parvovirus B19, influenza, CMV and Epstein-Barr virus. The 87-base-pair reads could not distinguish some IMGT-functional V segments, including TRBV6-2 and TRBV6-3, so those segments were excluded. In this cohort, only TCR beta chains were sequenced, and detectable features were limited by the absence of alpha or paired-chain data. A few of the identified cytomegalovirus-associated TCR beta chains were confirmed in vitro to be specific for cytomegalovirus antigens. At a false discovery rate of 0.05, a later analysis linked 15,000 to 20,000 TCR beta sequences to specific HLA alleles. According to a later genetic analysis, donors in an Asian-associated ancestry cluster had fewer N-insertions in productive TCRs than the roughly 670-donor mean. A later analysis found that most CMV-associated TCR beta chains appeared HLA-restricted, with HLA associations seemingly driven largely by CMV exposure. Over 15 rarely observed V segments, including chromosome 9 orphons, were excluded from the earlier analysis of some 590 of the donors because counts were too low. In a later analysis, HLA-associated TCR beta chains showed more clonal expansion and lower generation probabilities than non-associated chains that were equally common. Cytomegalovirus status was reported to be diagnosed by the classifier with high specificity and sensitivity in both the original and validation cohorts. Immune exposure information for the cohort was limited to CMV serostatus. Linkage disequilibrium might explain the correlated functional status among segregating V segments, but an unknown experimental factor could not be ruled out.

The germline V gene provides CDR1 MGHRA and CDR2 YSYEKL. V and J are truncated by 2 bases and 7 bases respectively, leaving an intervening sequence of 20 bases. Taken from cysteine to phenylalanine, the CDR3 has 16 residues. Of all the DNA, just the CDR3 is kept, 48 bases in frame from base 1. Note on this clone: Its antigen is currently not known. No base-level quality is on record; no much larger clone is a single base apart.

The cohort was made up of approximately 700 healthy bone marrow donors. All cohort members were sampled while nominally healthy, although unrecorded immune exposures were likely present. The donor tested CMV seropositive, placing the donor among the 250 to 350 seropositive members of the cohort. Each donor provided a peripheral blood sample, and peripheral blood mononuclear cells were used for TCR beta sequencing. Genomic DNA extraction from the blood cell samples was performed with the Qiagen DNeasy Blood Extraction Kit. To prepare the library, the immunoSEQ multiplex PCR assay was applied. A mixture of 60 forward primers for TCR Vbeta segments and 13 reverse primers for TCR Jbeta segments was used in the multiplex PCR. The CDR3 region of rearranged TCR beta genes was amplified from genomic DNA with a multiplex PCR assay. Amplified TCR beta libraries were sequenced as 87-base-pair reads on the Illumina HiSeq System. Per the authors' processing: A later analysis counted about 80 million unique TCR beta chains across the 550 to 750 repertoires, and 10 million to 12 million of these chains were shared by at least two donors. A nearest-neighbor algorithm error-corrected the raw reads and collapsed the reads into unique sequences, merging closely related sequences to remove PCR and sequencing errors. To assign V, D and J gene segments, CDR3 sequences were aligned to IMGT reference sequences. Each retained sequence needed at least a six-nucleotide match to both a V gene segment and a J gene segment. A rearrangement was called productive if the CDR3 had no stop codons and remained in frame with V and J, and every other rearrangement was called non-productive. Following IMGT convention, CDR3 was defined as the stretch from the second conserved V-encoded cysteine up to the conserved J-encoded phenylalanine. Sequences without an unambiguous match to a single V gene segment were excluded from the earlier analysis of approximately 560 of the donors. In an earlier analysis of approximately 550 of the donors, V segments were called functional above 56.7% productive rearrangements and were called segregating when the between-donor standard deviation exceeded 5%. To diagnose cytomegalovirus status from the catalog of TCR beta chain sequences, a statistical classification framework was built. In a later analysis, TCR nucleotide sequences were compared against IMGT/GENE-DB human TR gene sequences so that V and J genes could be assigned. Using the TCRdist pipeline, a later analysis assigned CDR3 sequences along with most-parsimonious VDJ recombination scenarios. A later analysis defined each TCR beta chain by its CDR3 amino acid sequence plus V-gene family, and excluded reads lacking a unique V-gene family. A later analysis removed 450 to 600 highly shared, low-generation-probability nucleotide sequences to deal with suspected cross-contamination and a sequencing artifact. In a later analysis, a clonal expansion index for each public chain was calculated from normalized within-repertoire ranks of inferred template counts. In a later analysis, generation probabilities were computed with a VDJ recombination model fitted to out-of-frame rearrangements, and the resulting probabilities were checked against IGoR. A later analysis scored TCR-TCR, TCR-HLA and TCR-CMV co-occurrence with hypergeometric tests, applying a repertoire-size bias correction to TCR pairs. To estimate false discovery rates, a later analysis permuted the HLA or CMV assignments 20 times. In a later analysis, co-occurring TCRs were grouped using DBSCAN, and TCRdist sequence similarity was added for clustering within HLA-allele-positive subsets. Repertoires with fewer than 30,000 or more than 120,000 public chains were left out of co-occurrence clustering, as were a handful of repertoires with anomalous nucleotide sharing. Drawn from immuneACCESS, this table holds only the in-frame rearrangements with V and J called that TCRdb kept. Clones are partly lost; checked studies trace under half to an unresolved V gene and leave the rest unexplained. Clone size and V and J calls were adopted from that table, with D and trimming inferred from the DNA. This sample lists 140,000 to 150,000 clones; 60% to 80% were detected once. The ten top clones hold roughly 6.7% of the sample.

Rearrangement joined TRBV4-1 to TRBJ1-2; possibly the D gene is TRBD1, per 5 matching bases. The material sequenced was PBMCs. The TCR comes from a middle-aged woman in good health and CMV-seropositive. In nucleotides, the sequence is TGCGCCAGCAGCCAACCCATACAGGAACCCGCGGCTGGCTACACCTTC. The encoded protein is CASSQPIQEPAAGYTF.